The rows below give T cell receptor beta chains drawn from one sample of a study of cytomegalovirus exposure and HLA in healthy donors. Sequencing was performed with immunoSEQ multiplex PCR; in TCRdb, only in-frame clones are kept and a portion is missing. The sample records about 93,000 clones, roughly 80% being singletons. The material sequenced was PBMCs. All receptors derive from a boy between 10 and 17 years old in good health and CMV-seronegative. Both conserved end residues are part of each CDR3. Fields, in order: V gene, CDR3 protein.

TRBV4-3	CASSQGTLNTGELFF
TRBV2	CASSEDRGRIGELFF
TRBV2	CASSDGTSEADTQYF
TRBV7-9	CASSLHGGEQYF
TRBV5-4	CASGVGTSSYEQYF
TRBV7-3	CASSLAGAGANVLTF
TRBV4-2	CASRPLVNSYNEQFF
TRBV10-3	CAISPNLARGQETQYF
TRBV7-2	CASSHAAGGAYNEQFF
TRBV6-5	CASSYSRDKPYHEQYF
TRBV7-9	CASSLESTYNEQFF
TRBV2	CASSVATGSTEAFF
TRBV7-3	CASSLGGLYGYTF
TRBV29-1	CSVLWQGTEAFF
TRBV7-6	CASSLAPGLATNEQFF
TRBV29-1	CSVVYPGMNTEAFF
TRBV9	CASSVETGVQAAFF
TRBV18	CASSPVRGYENEKLFF
TRBV28	CASSNRGRGIYEQYF
TRBV4-1	CASSPRTDTDTQYF
TRBV11-2	CASSITGGVGTEAFF
TRBV6-4	CASSAGSYNEQFF
TRBV7-9	CASSLVQGLPSLEQYF
TRBV4-3	CASSHSWGGSETQYF
TRBV14	CASSHLADTYNEQFF
TRBV6-5	CASSGGGNEQYF
TRBV19	CASSMGTFYGYTF
TRBV27	CASSSSSPGGAFSNQPQHF
TRBV10-2	CASSEQSYEQYF
TRBV28	CASNPLRRKTYGYTF
TRBV6-5	CASSTGLASYEQYF
TRBV5-6	CASSPRGQFF
TRBV19	CASSSYRVGYTF
TRBV28	CASSQGRETQYF
TRBV6-5	CASSLAGLAYNEQFF
TRBV6-6	CASSYRASGGTDTQYF
TRBV15	CATSPRGPAVDTEAFF
TRBV12-5	CASGLASGTRSQETQYF
TRBV4-2	CASSQEEGTNYGYTF
TRBV28	CASRQGLNEKLFF
TRBV30	CAWLTGGAYGYTF
TRBV18	CASSPSETSGSKETQYF
TRBV7-8	CASSPSRTSGETRQYF
TRBV7-2	CASSLGGRNQPQHF
TRBV7-9	CASNRQLSSYNEQFF